This entry lists 8 T cell receptor beta chains sequenced from one sample in a study of blood T cell repertoires in COVID-19 (dated by TCRdb to between 2020 and 2021). Library creation used the immunoSEQ multiplex PCR assay. Here the immuneACCESS table is served through TCRdb, limited to in-frame sequences with V and J called. Missing clones are a known gap in these copies; in checked studies unresolved V genes cover under half, and the rest lacks a known reason. This sample holds around 260,000 clones; 70% to 90% were observed only once. The biggest ten clones account for about 0.7% of the sample. What was sequenced was peripheral blood. The receptor source for this set is a human donor in a cohort sampled during active COVID-19.

The chain joins TRBV6-5 to TRBJ1-1; D is undetermined. The CDR3 consists of 11 residues. CDR1 and CDR2 (germline): MNHEY, SVGAGI. Trimming shortened V by 11 bases and J by 6 bases, and 13 bases separated the two germline ends. CDR3 residues: CAASRIPEAFF. The CDR3 DNA reads TGTGCCGCGTCGAGGATCCCTGAAGCTTTCTTT.

J is TRBJ1-5 and V is TRBV5-4; the match to TRBD1 covers 7 bases. J was trimmed by 4 bases and V by 4 bases; bases with no gene match: 8. The CDR3 extends over 15 amino acids. CDR1 is SGHNT, CDR2 YYREEE, per germline (reference sequence). The CDR3 DNA sequence: TGTGCCAGCAGCCCCGGGGCAGGGGGGAATCAGCCCCAGCATTTT. Protein product: CASSPGAGGNQPQHF.

The chain uses TRBV30 and TRBJ1-1; 8 bases match TRBD1. The CDR3 runs 13 residues. Germline CDR1 and CDR2: GTSNPN and SVGIG (reference sequence). Trimming removed 3 bases from V and 4 bases from J; junction bases left unmatched: 4. This CDR3 reads CAWRQGGSTEAFF. In DNA, the CDR3 is TGTGCCTGGAGACAGGGGGGGTCCACTGAAGCTTTCTTT.

This clone has a handful of counts. V gene TRBV30 combines with J gene TRBJ2-7; D may be TRBD2 (5 bases). V was trimmed by 7 bases and J by 2 bases, leaving 12 bases between them. CDR1 and CDR2 from the germline V gene are GTSNPN and SVGIG (reference sequence). The CDR3 is 12 residues long. For the CDR3, the DNA is TGTGCCTACCGCGGGCCAGCCTACGAGCAGTACTTC. It yields the protein CAYRGPAYEQYF. Using reference TRBV30 and TRBJ2-7 for the parts outside the CDR3, the full variable domain is SQTIHQWPATLVQPVGSPLSLECTVEGTSNPNLYWYRQAAGRGLQLLFYSVGIGQISSEVPQNLSASRPQDRQFILSSKKLLLSDSGFYLCAYRGPAYEQYFGPGTRLTVT.

This clone was seen once. V usage is TRBV24-1 and J usage is TRBJ2-1; TRBD2 might be the D (6 bases). The CDR3 totals 16 residues. CDR1 and CDR2 from the germline V gene are KGHDR and SFDVKD. With 4 bases removed from V and 4 bases from J, the gap between germline ends came to 16 bases. Here the CDR3 reads CATSETAVGGYNEQFF. CDR3 DNA sequence: TGTGCCACCAGTGAGACAGCTGTGGGGGGTTACAATGAGCAGTTCTTC.

This chain connects TRBV15 to TRBJ1-1; 9 bases align to TRBD1. CDR1 and CDR2 from the germline V gene are LNHNV and YYDKDF (reference sequence). V shed 2 bases and J 3 bases; nucleotides not matched to a gene: 10. This CDR3 contains 17 residues. CDR3 in DNA: TGTGCCACCAGCAGATCCCGGTGGACAGGGGAAGACACTGAAGCTTTCTTT. Translation: CATSRSRWTGEDTEAFF.

At least ten counts were recorded for this clone. The V and J genes are TRBV4-3 and TRBJ1-3; D perhaps matches TRBD1 (5 bases). V lost 3 bases and J lost 0, with 9 bases in between. From germline, CDR1 is LGHNA and CDR2 YSLEER. The CDR3 consists of 15 residues. The CDR3 DNA reads TGCGCCAGCAGCCAGAACCAGGGCTCTGGAAACACCATATATTTT. Its translation: CASSQNQGSGNTIYF.

The rearrangement links TRBV7-2 to TRBJ2-7, with a possible D match to TRBD2 (6 bases). CDR3 length equals 16 residues. CDR1 and CDR2 (germline): SGHTA, FQGNSA. With 1 base removed from V and 3 bases from J, the gap between germline ends came to 16 bases. The DNA for the CDR3 is TGTGCCAGCAGCTTAGTCTCGGCTGCCGGGAGCTACGAGCAGTACTTC. Translation gives CASSLVSAAGSYEQYF.